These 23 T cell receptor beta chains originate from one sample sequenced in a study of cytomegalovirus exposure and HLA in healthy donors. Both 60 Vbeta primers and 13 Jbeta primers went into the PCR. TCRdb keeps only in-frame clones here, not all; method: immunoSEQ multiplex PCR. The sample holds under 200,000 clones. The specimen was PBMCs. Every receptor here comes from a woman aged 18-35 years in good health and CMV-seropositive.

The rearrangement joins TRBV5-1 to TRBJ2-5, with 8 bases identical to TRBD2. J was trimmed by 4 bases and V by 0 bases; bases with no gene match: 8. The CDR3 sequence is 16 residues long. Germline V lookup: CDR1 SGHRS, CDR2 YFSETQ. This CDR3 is CASSLGVAGIRETQYF. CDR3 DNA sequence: TGCGCCAGCAGCTTGGGGGTAGCGGGAATCAGAGAGACCCAGTACTTC.

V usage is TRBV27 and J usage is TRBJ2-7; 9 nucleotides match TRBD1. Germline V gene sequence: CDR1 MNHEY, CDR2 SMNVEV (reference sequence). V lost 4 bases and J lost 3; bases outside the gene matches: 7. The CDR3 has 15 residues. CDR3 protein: CASSWTGVGYYEQYF. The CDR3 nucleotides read TGTGCCAGCAGTTGGACAGGGGTGGGGTACTACGAGCAGTACTTC.

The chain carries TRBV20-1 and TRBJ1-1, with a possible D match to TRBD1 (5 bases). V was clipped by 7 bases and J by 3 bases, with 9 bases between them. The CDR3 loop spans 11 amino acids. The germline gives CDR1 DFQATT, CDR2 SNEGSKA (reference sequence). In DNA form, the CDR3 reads TGCAGTGTTCCGGGGGACACTGAAGCTTTCTTT. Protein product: CSVPGDTEAFF.

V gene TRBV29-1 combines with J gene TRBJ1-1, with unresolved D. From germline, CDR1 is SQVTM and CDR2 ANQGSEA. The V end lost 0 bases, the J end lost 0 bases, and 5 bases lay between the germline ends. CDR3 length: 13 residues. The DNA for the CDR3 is TGCAGCGTTGAAGAGTCATTGAACACTGAAGCTTTCTTT. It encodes CSVEESLNTEAFF. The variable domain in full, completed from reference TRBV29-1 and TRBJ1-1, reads SAVISQKPSRDICQRGTSLTIQCQVDSQVTMMFWYRQQPGQSLTLIATANQGSEATYESGFVIDKFPISRPNLTFSTLTVSNMSPEDSSIYLCSVEESLNTEAFFGQGTRLTVV.

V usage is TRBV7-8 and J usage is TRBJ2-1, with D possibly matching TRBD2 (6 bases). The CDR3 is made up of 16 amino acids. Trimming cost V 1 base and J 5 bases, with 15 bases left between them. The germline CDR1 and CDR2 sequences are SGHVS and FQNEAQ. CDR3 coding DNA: TGTGCCAGCAGCTTAGGGGAGGCTAGTGGACACAATGAGCAGTTCTTC. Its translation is CASSLGEASGHNEQFF.

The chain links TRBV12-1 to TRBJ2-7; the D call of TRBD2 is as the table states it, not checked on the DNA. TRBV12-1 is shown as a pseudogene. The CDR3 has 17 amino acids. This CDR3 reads CASSFWEAGGRGYEQYF. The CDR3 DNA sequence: TGTGCCAGCAGCTTTTGGGAAGCGGGGGGCCGGGGCTACGAGCAGTACTTC.

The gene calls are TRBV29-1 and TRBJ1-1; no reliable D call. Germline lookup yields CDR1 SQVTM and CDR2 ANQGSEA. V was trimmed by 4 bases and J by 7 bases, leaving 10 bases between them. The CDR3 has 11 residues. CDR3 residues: CSVVGGLEAFF. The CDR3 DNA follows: TGCAGCGTTGTTGGAGGGCTTGAAGCTTTCTTT.

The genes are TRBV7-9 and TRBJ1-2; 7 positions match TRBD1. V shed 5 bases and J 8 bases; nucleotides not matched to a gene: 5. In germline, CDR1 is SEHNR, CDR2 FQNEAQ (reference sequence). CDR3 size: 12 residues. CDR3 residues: CASSPRDSGYTF. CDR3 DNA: TGTGCCAGCAGCCCCCGGGACAGCGGCTACACCTTC.

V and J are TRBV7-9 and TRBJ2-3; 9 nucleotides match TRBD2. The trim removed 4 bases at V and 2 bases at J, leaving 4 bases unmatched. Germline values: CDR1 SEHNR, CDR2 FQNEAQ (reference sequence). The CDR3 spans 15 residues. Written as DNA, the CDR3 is TGTGCCAGCAGCTCTGAGCGGGGGGCCACAGATACGCAGTATTTT. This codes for CASSSERGATDTQYF.

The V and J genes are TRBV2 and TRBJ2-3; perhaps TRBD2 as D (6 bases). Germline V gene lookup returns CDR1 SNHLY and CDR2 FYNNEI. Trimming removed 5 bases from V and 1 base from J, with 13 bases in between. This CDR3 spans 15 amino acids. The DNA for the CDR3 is TGTGCCAGCAGTAAGCGGGCCCGGGGCACAGATACGCAGTATTTT. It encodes CASSKRARGTDTQYF.

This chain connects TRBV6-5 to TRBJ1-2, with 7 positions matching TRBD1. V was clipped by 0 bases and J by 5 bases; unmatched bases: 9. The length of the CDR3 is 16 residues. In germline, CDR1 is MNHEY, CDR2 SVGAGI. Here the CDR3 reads CASSYSGRGQQYGYTF. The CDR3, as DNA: TGTGCCAGCAGTTACTCGGGTAGGGGGCAGCAGTATGGCTACACCTTC.

The CDR3 region has the DNA TGTGCCAGCAGCCTAGGACAGCTTAATTCACCCCTCCACTTT. Its translation: CASSLGQLNSPLHF. The chain has TRBV6-5 and TRBJ1-6, with D possibly matching TRBD1 (6 bases). The germline V gene has CDR1 MNHEY and CDR2 SVGAGI. The CDR3 is 14 residues long. V was cut by 6 bases and J by 6 bases, with 12 bases left in between.

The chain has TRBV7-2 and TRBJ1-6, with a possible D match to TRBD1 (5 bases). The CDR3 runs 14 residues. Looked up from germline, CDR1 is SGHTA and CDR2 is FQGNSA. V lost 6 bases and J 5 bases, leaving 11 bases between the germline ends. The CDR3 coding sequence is TGTGCCAGCAGTTTTCAGGGAAATAATTCACCCCTCCACTTT. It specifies CASSFQGNNSPLHF.

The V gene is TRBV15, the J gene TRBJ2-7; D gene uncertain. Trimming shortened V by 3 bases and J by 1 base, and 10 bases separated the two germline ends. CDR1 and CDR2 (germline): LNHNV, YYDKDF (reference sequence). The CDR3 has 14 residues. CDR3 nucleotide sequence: TGTGCCACCAGCAGCCGGTCGCCTTCCTACGAGCAGTACTTC. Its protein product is CATSSRSPSYEQYF.

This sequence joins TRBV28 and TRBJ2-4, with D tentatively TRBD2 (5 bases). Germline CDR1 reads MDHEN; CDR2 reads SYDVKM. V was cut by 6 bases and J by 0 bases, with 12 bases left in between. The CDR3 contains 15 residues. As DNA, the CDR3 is TGTGCCAGCAGCACTGCGGGCGTAGCCAAAAACATTCAGTACTTC. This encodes CASSTAGVAKNIQYF.

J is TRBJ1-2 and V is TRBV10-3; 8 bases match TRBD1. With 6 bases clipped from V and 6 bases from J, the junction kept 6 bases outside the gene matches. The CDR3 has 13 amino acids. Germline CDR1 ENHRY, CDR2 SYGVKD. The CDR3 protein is CAIRGDRGHGYTF. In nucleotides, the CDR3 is TGTGCCATCAGAGGAGACAGGGGACATGGCTACACCTTC.

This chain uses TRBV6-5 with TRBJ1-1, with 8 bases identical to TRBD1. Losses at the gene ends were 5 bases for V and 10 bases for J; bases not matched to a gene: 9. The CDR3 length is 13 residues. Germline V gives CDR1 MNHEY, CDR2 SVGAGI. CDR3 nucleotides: TGTGCCAGCAGTCCCGGACAGGGTAGAGGAGCTTTCTTT. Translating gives CASSPGQGRGAFF.

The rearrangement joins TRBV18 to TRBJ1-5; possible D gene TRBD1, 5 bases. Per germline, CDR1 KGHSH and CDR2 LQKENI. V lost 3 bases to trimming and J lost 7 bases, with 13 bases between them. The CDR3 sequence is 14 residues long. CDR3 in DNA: TGTGCCAGCTCACCGGTCCAGGGTGGACAGCCCCAGCATTTT. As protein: CASSPVQGGQPQHF.

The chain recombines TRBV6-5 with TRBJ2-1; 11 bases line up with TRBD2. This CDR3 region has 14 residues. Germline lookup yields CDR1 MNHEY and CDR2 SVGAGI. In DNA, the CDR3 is TGTGCTGTAGCGGGGGGGAGCACCTACAATGAGCAGTTCTTC. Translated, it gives CAVAGGSTYNEQFF.

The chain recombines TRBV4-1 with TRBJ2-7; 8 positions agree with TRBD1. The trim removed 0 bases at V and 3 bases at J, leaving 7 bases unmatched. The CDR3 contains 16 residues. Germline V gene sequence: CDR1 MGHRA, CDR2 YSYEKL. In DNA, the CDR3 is TGCGCCAGCAGCCAAGATCTTGGGACAGGCATCTACGAGCAGTACTTC. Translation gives CASSQDLGTGIYEQYF.

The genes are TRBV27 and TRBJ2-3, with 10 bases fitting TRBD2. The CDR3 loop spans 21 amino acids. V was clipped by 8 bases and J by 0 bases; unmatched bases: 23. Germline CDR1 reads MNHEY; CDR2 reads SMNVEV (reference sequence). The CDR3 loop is CASAILSYEQRGGYSTDTQYF. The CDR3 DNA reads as TGTGCCAGCGCCATCCTGTCTTATGAACAGCGGGGGGGTTATAGCACAGATACGCAGTATTTT.

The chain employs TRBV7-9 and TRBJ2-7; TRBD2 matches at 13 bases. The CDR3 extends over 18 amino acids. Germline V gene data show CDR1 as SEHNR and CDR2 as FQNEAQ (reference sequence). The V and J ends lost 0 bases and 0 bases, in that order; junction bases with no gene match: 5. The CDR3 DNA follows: TGTGCCAGCAGCTTAGCGACTAGCGGGGGGCCGAGCTCCTACGAGCAGTACTTC. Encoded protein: CASSLATSGGPSSYEQYF.

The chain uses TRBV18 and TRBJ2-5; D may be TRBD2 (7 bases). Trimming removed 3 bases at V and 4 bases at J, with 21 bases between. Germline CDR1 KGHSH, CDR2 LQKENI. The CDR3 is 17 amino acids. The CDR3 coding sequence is TGTGCCAGCTCACCGCTACAGGGACTATCATTGAGAGAGACCCAGTACTTC. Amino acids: CASSPLQGLSLRETQYF.